This T cell receptor (beta chain) was documented in a study of blood T cells in healthy people across ages. Germline loops: CDR1 DFQATT, CDR2 SNEGSKA (reference sequence). Trimming took off 0 bases at V and 4 bases at J, with 13 bases between the two ends. This CDR3 is 14 amino acids long. A sample-barcoded 5' primer and a J-beta primer mix were used in a second PCR of roughly 7 to 11 cycles. Each CDR3 protein gets one entry after TCRdb re-called the 5' RACE reads with MiXCR. The table has roughly 1,700,000 distinct CDR3 sequences, 28% seen once; the top ten hold 7.7%. The receptor was derived from a woman in her 30s in good health. V is TRBV20-1 and J is TRBJ2-7, with D perhaps TRBD1 or TRBD2 (5 bases each). Sequencing was carried out using blood. The CDR3, as DNA: TGCAGTGCTAGAGATCTAGGGACCGTGTACGAGCAGTACTTC. Translation: CSARDLGTVYEQYF.